One and the same sample provided the 13 T cell receptor beta chains below, sequenced in a study of cytotoxic CD8 clonotypes in ibrutinib-treated CLL. Generated by immunoSEQ multiplex PCR, the TCRdb table keeps only in-frame clones and is missing some. The data show 60,000 to 95,000 clones, with roughly 85% seen just once and about two fifths held by the top ten. The sequenced sample was PBMCs, obtained after 24 months of ibrutinib treatment. Source of these receptors: a human donor with chronic lymphocytic leukemia.

Here the CDR3 reads CASSFGTGGYTF. Written as DNA, the CDR3 is TGTGCCAGCAGTTTCGGGACCGGGGGCTACACCTTC. The J gene is TRBJ1-2, the V gene TRBV6-6, with D tentatively TRBD1 (5 bases). CDR3 size: 12 residues. Trimming pared 4 bases from V and 8 bases from J, leaving 11 bases between. Germline-derived CDR1 and CDR2 are MNHNY and SVGAGI (reference sequence).

The V call is TRBV6-1, the J call TRBJ2-7; 12 positions agree with TRBD2. The length of the CDR3 is 17 residues. V lost 4 bases and J lost 3; bases outside the gene matches: 10. Germline lookup yields CDR1 MNHNS and CDR2 SASEGT. The CDR3 protein is CASSVSLAGGTFYEQYF. In nucleotides, the CDR3 is TGTGCCAGCAGTGTCTCCCTAGCGGGAGGGACGTTCTACGAGCAGTACTTC.

The chain carries TRBV5-4 and TRBJ2-1; D not certain. CDR3 size: 13 residues. V lost 0 bases and J 8 bases, leaving 9 bases between the germline ends. CDR1 is SGHNT, CDR2 YYREEE, per germline (reference sequence). The CDR3 region has the DNA TGTGCCAGCAGCTTGGAATTGGTCCATGAGCAGTTCTTC. It translates to CASSLELVHEQFF.

The genes are TRBV28 and TRBJ2-3; TRBD1 agrees at 8 bases. Per germline, CDR1 MDHEN and CDR2 SYDVKM. The junction had 5 bases not matched to a gene; V was cut back by 5 bases and J by 1 base. The CDR3 is made up of 15 amino acids. For the CDR3, the DNA is TGTGCCAGCAGTCTCCCGACAGGGGGCACAGATACGCAGTATTTT. This translates into CASSLPTGGTDTQYF.

The chain is built from TRBV5-1 and TRBJ2-6; D is unresolved. The CDR3 consists of 15 residues. Germline V gives CDR1 SGHRS, CDR2 YFSETQ. The germline V and J ends were trimmed by 5 bases and 4 bases, with 13 bases remaining between them. The CDR3 reads CASSYQATGANVLTF. In DNA, the CDR3 is TGCGCCAGCAGTTACCAGGCCACCGGGGCCAACGTCCTGACTTTC.

This clone was seen once. V gene TRBV4-1 combines with J gene TRBJ2-7, with TRBD2 matching over 14 bases. V lost 4 bases and J lost 3; bases outside the gene matches: 8. Germline CDR1 and CDR2: MGHRA and YSYEKL. The CDR3 covers 17 residues. The CDR3 sequence is CASSLGTSGGLGYEQYF. The CDR3 DNA reads TGCGCCAGCAGCCTCGGGACTAGCGGGGGCCTGGGCTACGAGCAGTACTTC.

CDR3 sequence (DNA): TGTGCCAGCAGCCTTCGGACAGGGAACGAAAAACTGTTTTTT. This encodes CASSLRTGNEKLFF. The chain carries TRBV7-2 and TRBJ1-4; 8 bases line up with TRBD1. This CDR3 has 14 residues. Per the germline V gene, CDR1 is SGHTA and CDR2 is FQGNSA. V shed 5 bases, J shed 8 bases, and the junction held 7 bases outside the gene matches.

Only a few counts were recorded for this clone. This chain joins TRBV19 and TRBJ2-1; the match to TRBD2 covers 12 bases. Germline V gives CDR1 LNHDA, CDR2 SQIVND (reference sequence). Germline trimming cut 3 bases from V and 5 bases from J; bases unmatched to any gene: 5. The CDR3 extends over 16 amino acids. The CDR3 sequence is CASSILGLAGNNEQFF. DNA for the CDR3: TGTGCCAGTAGTATCCTTGGACTAGCGGGAAACAATGAGCAGTTCTTC.

Concerning this clone itself: Because the CDR3's place on the DNA is in doubt, the DNA is left out and the CDR3 is given as listed by TCRdb. The chain uses TRBV27 and TRBJ2-1; the D segment call TRBD2 is taken from the table without a DNA check. Termini included, the CDR3 measures 17 amino acids. The germline gives CDR1 MNHEY, CDR2 SMNVEV (reference sequence). CDR3 protein: CASSSSPEGRGGFEQFF.

V usage is TRBV11-3 and J usage is TRBJ2-1; 15 nucleotides agree with TRBD2. The ends lost 0 bases at V and 5 bases at J; junction bases unmatched: 2. Germline-derived CDR1 and CDR2 are SGHNT and YENEEA. This CDR3 contains 17 residues. CDR3 in amino acids: CASSLEGTSGRHNEQFF. The CDR3 region has the DNA TGTGCCAGCAGCTTAGAGGGGACTAGCGGGAGGCACAATGAGCAGTTCTTC.

This clone occurred a few times. This chain connects TRBV2 to TRBJ1-1; D might be TRBD1 (6 bases). This CDR3 has 13 residues. Trimming took off 5 bases at V and 8 bases at J, with 15 bases between the two ends. Germline V gene data show CDR1 as SNHLY and CDR2 as FYNNEI. The CDR3 reads CASSRAGQTEAFF. The CDR3 DNA is TGTGCCAGCAGTCGGGCAGGACAGACCGAAGCTTTCTTT.

CDR3 residues: CASNSGNTIYF. Here the CDR3 DNA reads TGTGCCAGCAATTCCGGAAACACCATATATTTT. This chain joins TRBV6-6 and TRBJ1-3; D ambiguous. The V end was cut by 7 bases, the J end by 4 bases, with 5 bases between. CDR1 is MNHNY, CDR2 SVGAGI, per germline (reference sequence). CDR3 length: 11 residues.

The V and J genes are TRBV27 and TRBJ2-2; tentatively, D is TRBD1 or TRBD2 (5 bases each). V lost 6 bases and J lost 4, with 12 bases in between. The CDR3 is made up of 14 amino acids. Germline V gene data show CDR1 as MNHEY and CDR2 as SMNVEV (reference sequence). The CDR3 sequence: CASSLAGTTGELFF. DNA of the CDR3: TGTGCCAGCAGCCTAGCAGGGACCACCGGGGAGCTGTTTTTT.